This TCR beta chain was sequenced during a study of cytotoxic CD8 clonotypes in ibrutinib-treated CLL. As for the study in general: The sample average was about 260,000 productive templates and roughly 94,000 productive rearrangements.

Of note for this clone: As yet, its antigen is unknown.

The CDR3 runs 14 residues. J lost 2 bases, V lost 5 bases, and 6 bases had no gene match. CDR1 is MDHEN and CDR2 is SYDVKM in the germline V gene. Using immunoSEQ multiplex PCR, the repertoire was profiled, and TCRdb retains in-frame clones only, with some absent. The sample contains over 150,000 clones, around 84% of which appear only once. Broader study findings: Clonality rose at ibrutinib response, held steady in sustained remission, and fell toward baseline at progression.

The rearrangement uses TRBV28 and TRBJ2-7; TRBD1 matches at 7 bases. The TCR sequence derives from a human donor with chronic lymphocytic leukemia. This specimen consisted of PBMCs, obtained after 12 months of ibrutinib treatment. The CDR3, as DNA: TGTGCCAGCAGTATACGACAGGGTCCCTACGAGCAGTACTTC. Protein: CASSIRQGPYEQYF.